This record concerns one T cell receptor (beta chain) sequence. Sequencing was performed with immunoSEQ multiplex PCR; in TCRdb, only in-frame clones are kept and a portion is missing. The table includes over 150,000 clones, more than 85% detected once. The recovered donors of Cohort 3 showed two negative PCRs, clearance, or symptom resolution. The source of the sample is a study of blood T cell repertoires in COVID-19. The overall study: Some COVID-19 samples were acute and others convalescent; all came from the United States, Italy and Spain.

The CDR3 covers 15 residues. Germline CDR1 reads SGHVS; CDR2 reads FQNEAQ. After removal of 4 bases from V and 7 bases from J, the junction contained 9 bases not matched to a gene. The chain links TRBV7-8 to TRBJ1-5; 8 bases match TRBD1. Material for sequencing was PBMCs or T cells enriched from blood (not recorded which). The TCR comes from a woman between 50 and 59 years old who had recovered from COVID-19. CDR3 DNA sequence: TGTGCCAGCAGCTCAAATCAGGGGGCTCCCCAGCCCCAGCATTTT. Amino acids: CASSSNQGAPQPQHF.